This record covers a single TCR beta chain. From germline, CDR1 is SGHTA and CDR2 FQGNSA. The CDR3 has 14 amino acids. The junction had 3 bases not matched to a gene; V was cut back by 5 bases and J by 2 bases. These data are taken from a study of blood T cell repertoires in COVID-19. The overall study: The United States, Italy and Spain were the sources of the acute and convalescent COVID-19 samples. T cells, B-cell-depleted T cells, or PBMCs supplied cDNA or gDNA.

Assay: immunoSEQ multiplex PCR; the TCRdb copy retains only in-frame clones and omits some. The top ten hold approximately 2.8% of the sample, which has 53,000 or so clones, 90% seen once. This receptor was taken from a human donor in a cohort sampled during active COVID-19. This sequence joins TRBV7-2 and TRBJ2-5; 9 bases are shared with TRBD2. Sequencing was performed on peripheral blood. The CDR3: CASSLSGGQETQYF. The DNA of the CDR3 is TGTGCCAGCAGCCTCAGCGGGGGGCAAGAGACCCAGTACTTC.